This passage covers 3 T cell receptor beta chains from one sample sequenced in a study of control samples from healthy donors and cancer patients. Data came from immunoSEQ multiplex PCR; TCRdb stores just in-frame clones and leaves some out. The table lists roughly 39,000 clones, about 90% of them singletons, with roughly 4% in the top ten. Material for sequencing was blood. Receptors were obtained from a woman aged 45-65 years in good health.

The chain couples TRBV7-2 to TRBJ1-1, with 7 positions matching TRBD1. The CDR3 is made up of 14 amino acids. V shed 4 bases, J shed 6 bases, and the junction held 8 bases outside the gene matches. CDR1 and CDR2 (germline): SGHTA, FQGNSA. The CDR3, as DNA: TGTGCCAGCAGCTCAAGGGGGCGGCGGGCTGAAGCTTTCTTT. Protein: CASSSRGRRAEAFF.

This clone came up a few times. J is TRBJ2-5 and V is TRBV19; TRBD2 aligns across 7 bases. This CDR3 comprises 13 residues. V lost 4 bases and J lost 4; bases outside the gene matches: 3. Germline-derived CDR1 and CDR2 are LNHDA and SQIVND (reference sequence). CDR3 amino acids: CASSTPGGETQYF. In nucleotides, the CDR3 is TGTGCCAGTAGTACGCCGGGGGGAGAGACCCAGTACTTC.

V usage is TRBV28 and J usage is TRBJ1-1; no definite D call. Per germline, CDR1 MDHEN and CDR2 SYDVKM. This CDR3 spans 13 amino acids. V gave up 6 bases and J gave up 5 bases, with 13 bases separating them. CDR3 nucleotides: TGTGCCAGCAGGTTACGGGGATCTACTGAAGCTTTCTTT. This gives the protein CASRLRGSTEAFF.